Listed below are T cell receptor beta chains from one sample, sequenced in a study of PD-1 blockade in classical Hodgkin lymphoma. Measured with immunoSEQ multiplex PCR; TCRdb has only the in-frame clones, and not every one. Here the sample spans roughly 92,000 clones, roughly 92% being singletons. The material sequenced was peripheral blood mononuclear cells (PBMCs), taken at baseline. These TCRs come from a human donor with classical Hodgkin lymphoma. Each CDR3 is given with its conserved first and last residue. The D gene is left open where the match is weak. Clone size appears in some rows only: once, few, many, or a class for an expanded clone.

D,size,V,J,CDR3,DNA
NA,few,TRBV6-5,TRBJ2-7,CASSSFYEQYF,TGTGCCAGCAGCTCATTCTACGAGCAGTACTTC
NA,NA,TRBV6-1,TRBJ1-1,CASSLTENTEAFF,TGTGCCAGCAGTTTAACAGAGAACACTGAAGCTTTCTTT
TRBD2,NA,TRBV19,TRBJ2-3,CASSEMGLAADTQYF,TGTGCCAGTAGTGAGATGGGACTAGCGGCAGATACGCAGTATTTT
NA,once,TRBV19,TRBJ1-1,CASTSWGGWVNTEAFF,TGTGCCAGTACCTCCTGGGGGGGTTGGGTTAACACTGAAGCTTTCTTT
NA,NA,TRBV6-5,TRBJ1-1,CASSYSGRTLAEAFF,TGTGCCAGCAGTTACTCGGGGCGAACATTAGCTGAAGCTTTCTTT
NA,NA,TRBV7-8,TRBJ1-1,CASSPRGNEAFF,TGTGCCAGCAGCCCAAGGGGCAATGAAGCTTTCTTT
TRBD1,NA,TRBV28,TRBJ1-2,CASISFRDRGPSNYGYTF,TGTGCCAGCATCTCCTTCCGGGACAGGGGGCCCTCTAACTATGGCTACACCTTC
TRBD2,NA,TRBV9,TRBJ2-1,CASSISGGPGNEQFF,TGTGCCAGCAGCATTAGCGGGGGGCCAGGGAATGAGCAGTTCTTC
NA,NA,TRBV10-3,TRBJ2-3,CAISRDNTDTQYF,TGTGCCATCAGCCGTGACAACACAGATACGCAGTATTTT
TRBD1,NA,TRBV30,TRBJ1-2,CARDREQVGYGYTF,TGTGCCCGGGACAGGGAACAGGTCGGCTATGGCTACACCTTC
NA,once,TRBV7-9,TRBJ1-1,CASSPGYMGFTEAFF,TGTGCCAGCAGCCCTGGTTATATGGGGTTTACTGAAGCTTTCTTT
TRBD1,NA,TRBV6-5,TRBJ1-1,CASRGTGTSNTEAFF,TGTGCCAGCAGGGGGACAGGGACATCGAACACTGAAGCTTTCTTT
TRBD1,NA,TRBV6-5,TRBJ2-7,CASSPPGTGGREQYF,TGTGCCAGCAGCCCCCCCGGGACAGGGGGCCGCGAGCAGTACTTC
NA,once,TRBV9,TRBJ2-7,CASSPRDIYEQYF,TGTGCCAGCAGCCCGAGGGACATCTACGAGCAGTACTTC
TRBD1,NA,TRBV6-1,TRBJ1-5,CASTHRGPTSQPQHF,TGTGCCAGCACCCACAGGGGACCCACGAGTCAGCCCCAGCATTTT
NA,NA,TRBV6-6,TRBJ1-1,CASSYSALNTEAFF,TGTGCCAGCAGTTACTCGGCGTTGAACACTGAAGCTTTCTTT